A single sample is the source of the 20 T cell receptor beta chains below, sequenced in a study of blood T cell repertoires in COVID-19. Data came from immunoSEQ multiplex PCR; TCRdb stores just in-frame clones and leaves some out. The sample consists of over 250,000 clones, approximately 90% of them appearing once. Sequenced sample: PBMCs or T cells enriched from blood (not recorded which). These receptors were taken from a man aged 35 to 55 who had recovered from COVID-19.

V gene TRBV2 combines with J gene TRBJ2-7, with a tentative D call TRBD2 (5 bases). Germline V CDR1 and CDR2: SNHLY, FYNNEI. The V and J ends lost 1 base and 3 bases respectively, with 13 bases between them. CDR3 length: 15 residues. The CDR3 loop reads CASSEDVGAFYEQYF. CDR3 DNA: TGTGCCAGCAGTGAAGACGTGGGAGCCTTCTACGAGCAGTACTTC.

The chain uses TRBV7-2 and TRBJ2-2; D might be TRBD1 (6 bases). The germline V gene encodes CDR1 SGHTA and CDR2 FQGNSA. This CDR3 has 15 amino acids. Trimming took 3 bases from V and 0 from J, leaving 8 bases between them. The CDR3 nucleotides read TGTGCCAGCAGCTTCCAGGGGACGAACACCGGGGAGCTGTTTTTT. Its protein product is CASSFQGTNTGELFF.

This clone was picked up many times. V gene TRBV5-5 combines with J gene TRBJ2-1; 8 nucleotides line up with TRBD2. J was trimmed by 8 bases and V by 4 bases; bases with no gene match: 5. Germline V gene lookup returns CDR1 SGHKS and CDR2 YYEKEE (reference sequence). The CDR3 spans 13 residues. DNA of the CDR3: TGTGCCAGCAGCGTACGGGAGGGAGATGAGCAGTTCTTC. It specifies CASSVREGDEQFF.

The CDR3 coding sequence is TGCGCCAGCAGCTTGGGGGCGCCGAACACTGAAGCTTTCTTT. Translated, it gives CASSLGAPNTEAFF. This sequence joins TRBV5-1 and TRBJ1-1; D call uncertain. Germline V gene lookup returns CDR1 SGHRS and CDR2 YFSETQ. The CDR3 is made up of 14 amino acids. The V and J ends lost 0 bases and 1 base respectively, with 7 bases between them.

This chain links TRBV9 with TRBJ1-3; D not resolved. The CDR3 is 16 residues long. Germline V CDR1 and CDR2: SGDLS, YYNGEE. V was clipped by 0 bases and J by 0 bases, with 10 bases between them. CDR3 protein: CASSVDQFSSGNTIYF. The CDR3 nucleotides read TGTGCCAGCAGCGTAGATCAGTTTTCCTCTGGAAACACCATATATTTT.

The V gene is TRBV10-3, the J gene TRBJ2-1, with D tentatively TRBD1 (5 bases). Trimming took 6 bases from V and 7 from J, leaving 16 bases between them. The length of the CDR3 is 14 residues. CDR1 ENHRY and CDR2 SYGVKD come from the germline V gene. The CDR3 coding sequence is TGTGCCATCAGGAAGGGGTCTCAGGTAAATGAGCAGTTCTTC. Its protein is CAIRKGSQVNEQFF.

The chain carries TRBV14 and TRBJ2-7; D is perhaps TRBD1 (5 bases). V dropped 7 bases and J dropped 3 bases, with 19 bases sitting between them. The CDR3 extends over 15 amino acids. The germline gives CDR1 SGHDN, CDR2 FVKESK. CDR3 in DNA: TGTGCCAGCACCCAGGGCAAAAACGGTATCTACGAGCAGTACTTC. This sequence encodes CASTQGKNGIYEQYF.

The gene calls are TRBV7-3 and TRBJ2-2; 12 positions agree with TRBD2. The germline gives CDR1 SGHTA, CDR2 FQGTGA. Germline trimming cut 6 bases from V and 5 bases from J; bases unmatched to any gene: 4. The CDR3 is made up of 15 amino acids. CDR3 region: CASSAGTSGTGELFF. CDR3 nucleotides: TGTGCCAGCAGTGCCGGGACTAGCGGGACCGGGGAGCTGTTTTTT.

The chain links TRBV5-1 to TRBJ1-6; D unclear. Germline assignment: CDR1 SGHRS and CDR2 YFSETQ. Trimming removed 4 bases from V and 8 bases from J, with 13 bases in between. The length of the CDR3 is 14 residues. CDR3 sequence reads: CASSVGGSDSPLHF. The CDR3 nucleotides are TGCGCCAGCAGCGTGGGAGGGTCCGATTCACCCCTCCACTTT.

V and J are TRBV5-4 and TRBJ2-2; D remains ambiguous. This CDR3 has 14 amino acids. Germline CDR1 SGHNT, CDR2 YYREEE (reference sequence). V was shortened by 4 bases and J by 5 bases, with 12 bases between the two germline ends. CDR3 sequence reads: CASSHPSGTGELFF. In nucleotides, the CDR3 is TGTGCCAGCAGCCACCCGTCCGGGACCGGGGAGCTGTTTTTT.

The rearrangement joins TRBV9 to TRBJ1-2; 9 bases line up with TRBD1. The V and J ends lost 3 bases and 4 bases, in that order; junction bases with no gene match: 7. The CDR3 sequence is 15 residues long. CDR1 and CDR2 (germline): SGDLS, YYNGEE. The CDR3 DNA is TGTGCCAGCAGCGCCGGACAGGGGATTCTCTATGGCTACACCTTC. Its protein product is CASSAGQGILYGYTF. The full variable domain, with the rest looked up from reference TRBV9 and TRBJ1-2, is DSGVTQTPKHLITATGQRVTLRCSPRSGDLSVYWYQQSLDQGLQFLIQYYNGEERAKGNILERFSAQQFPDLHSELNLSSLELGDSALYFCASSAGQGILYGYTFGSGTRLTVV.

The gene calls are TRBV25-1 and TRBJ1-6; D possibly corresponds to TRBD1 (6 bases). Germline V gene data show CDR1 as MGHDK and CDR2 as SYGVNS. Trimming took 5 bases from V and 5 from J, leaving 16 bases between them. This CDR3 spans 16 amino acids. The CDR3 DNA follows: TGTGCCAGCAGTCCTGAGGGGGGGTTTGATAATTCACCCCTCCACTTT. It specifies CASSPEGGFDNSPLHF.

The J gene is TRBJ2-2, the V gene TRBV24-1; 8 bases map to TRBD1. V lost 8 bases, J lost 2 bases, and 0 bases stayed unmatched. This CDR3 has 13 amino acids. CDR1 and CDR2 from the germline V gene are KGHDR and SFDVKD. CDR3 sequence (DNA): TGTGCCACCACAGGGGGCAACACCGGGGAGCTGTTTTTT. Protein sequence: CATTGGNTGELFF.

The V call is TRBV11-2, the J call TRBJ1-6; D is unclear. From germline, CDR1 is SGHAT and CDR2 FQNNGV. V lost 1 base, J lost 9 bases, and 16 bases lay in between. CDR3 length: 16 amino acids. CDR3 loop: CASSLGSWVGSSPLHF. The DNA for the CDR3 is TGTGCCAGCAGCTTAGGGTCTTGGGTGGGGAGTTCACCCCTCCACTTT.

DNA of the CDR3: TGTGCCATCAGTGAGAAACCGGGACAGTACAATCAGCCCCAGCATTTT. Translation: CAISEKPGQYNQPQHF. V is TRBV10-3 and J is TRBJ1-5; 7 bases are shared with TRBD1. Trimming took 2 bases from V and 3 from J; bases not matched to a gene: 7. CDR1 is ENHRY and CDR2 is SYGVKD in the germline V gene. The CDR3 contains 16 residues.

The chain is built from TRBV7-8 and TRBJ2-5, with 10 bases aligning to TRBD1. J was trimmed by 1 base and V by 6 bases; bases with no gene match: 23. CDR1 and CDR2 (germline): SGHVS, FQNEAQ. The CDR3 extends over 21 amino acids. In nucleotides, the CDR3 is TGTGCCAGCAGTTCCAGACAGGGGGCTCCGGTTAGGACTAGGATCCAAGAGACCCAGTACTTC. As protein: CASSSRQGAPVRTRIQETQYF.

J is TRBJ2-2 and V is TRBV4-3, with TRBD2 matching over 9 bases. Germline lookup yields CDR1 LGHNA and CDR2 YSLEER. The CDR3 contains 16 residues. Losses at the gene ends were 6 bases for V and 8 bases for J; bases not matched to a gene: 13. The CDR3: CASRPRAGGPVGELFF. The CDR3 DNA sequence: TGCGCCAGCAGACCGCGGGCGGGAGGGCCGGTTGGGGAGCTGTTTTTT.

This clone was detected only a few times. The chain combines TRBV10-3 with TRBJ1-5; 7 bases fit TRBD1. Germline assignment: CDR1 ENHRY and CDR2 SYGVKD. The CDR3 runs to 15 residues. V trimming: 2 bases; J trimming: 1 base; junction bases outside the gene matches: 2. The CDR3, as DNA: TGTGCCATCAGTGAGCCGGGACAGAGCAATCAGCCCCAGCATTTT. It specifies CAISEPGQSNQPQHF.

The rearrangement joins TRBV19 to TRBJ2-3, with 12 positions matching TRBD2. The junction had 12 bases not matched to a gene; V was cut back by 5 bases and J by 0 bases. The germline V gene has CDR1 LNHDA and CDR2 SQIVND (reference sequence). The CDR3 covers 19 residues. The CDR3 DNA is TGTGCCAGTAGTCCCACGACTAGCGGGGGACCTTCTAGCACAGATACGCAGTATTTT. Amino acids: CASSPTTSGGPSSTDTQYF.

This clone has a handful of counts. This rearrangement joins TRBV27 to TRBJ2-2; 7 bases match TRBD1. The germline V gene has CDR1 MNHEY and CDR2 SMNVEV (reference sequence). J lost 5 bases, V lost 6 bases, and 9 bases had no gene match. The CDR3 covers 15 residues. The CDR3, as DNA: TGTGCCAGCAGCCTCACAGGGGCCCAGACCGGGGAGCTGTTTTTT. Protein product: CASSLTGAQTGELFF.